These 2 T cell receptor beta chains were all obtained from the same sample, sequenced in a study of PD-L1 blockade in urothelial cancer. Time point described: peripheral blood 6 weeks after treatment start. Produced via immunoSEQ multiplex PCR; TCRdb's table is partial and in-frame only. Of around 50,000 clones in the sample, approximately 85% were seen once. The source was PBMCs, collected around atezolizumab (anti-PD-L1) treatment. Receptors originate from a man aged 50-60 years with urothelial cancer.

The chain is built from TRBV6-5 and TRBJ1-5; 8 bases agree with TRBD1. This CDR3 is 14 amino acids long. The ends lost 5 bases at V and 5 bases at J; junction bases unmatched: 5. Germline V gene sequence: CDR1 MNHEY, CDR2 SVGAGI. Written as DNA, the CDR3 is TGTGCCAGCAGTCCAATGGACAGGGATCAGCCCCAGCATTTT. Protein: CASSPMDRDQPQHF.

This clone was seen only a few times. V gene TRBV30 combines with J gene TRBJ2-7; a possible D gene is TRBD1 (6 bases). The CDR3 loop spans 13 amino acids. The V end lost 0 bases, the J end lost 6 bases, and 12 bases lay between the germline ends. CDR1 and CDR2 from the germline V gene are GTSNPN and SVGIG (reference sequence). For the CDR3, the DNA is TGTGCCTGGAGTGTACCAGGGGCCGGCGAGCAGTACTTC. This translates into CAWSVPGAGEQYF. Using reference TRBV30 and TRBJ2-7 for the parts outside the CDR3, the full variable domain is SQTIHQWPATLVQPVGSPLSLECTVEGTSNPNLYWYRQAAGRGLQLLFYSVGIGQISSEVPQNLSASRPQDRQFILSSKKLLLSDSGFYLCAWSVPGAGEQYFGPGTRLTVT.